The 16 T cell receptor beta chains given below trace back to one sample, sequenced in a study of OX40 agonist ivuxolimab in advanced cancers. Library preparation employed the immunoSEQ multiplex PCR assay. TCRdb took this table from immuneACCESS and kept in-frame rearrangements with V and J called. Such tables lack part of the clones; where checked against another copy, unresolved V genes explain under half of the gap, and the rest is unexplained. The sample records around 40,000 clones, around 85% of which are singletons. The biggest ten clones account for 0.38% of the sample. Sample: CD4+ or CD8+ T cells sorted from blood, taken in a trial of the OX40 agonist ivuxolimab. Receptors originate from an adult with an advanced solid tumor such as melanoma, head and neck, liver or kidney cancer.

CDR3 region: CASSARSIDTQYF. The CDR3 DNA reads as TGTGCCAGTTCTGCGAGGTCGATAGATACGCAGTATTTT. The chain carries TRBV2 and TRBJ2-3; D gene unclear. This CDR3 comprises 13 residues. Trimming removed 9 bases from V and 5 bases from J, with 15 bases in between. Germline CDR1 and CDR2: SNHLY and FYNNEI.

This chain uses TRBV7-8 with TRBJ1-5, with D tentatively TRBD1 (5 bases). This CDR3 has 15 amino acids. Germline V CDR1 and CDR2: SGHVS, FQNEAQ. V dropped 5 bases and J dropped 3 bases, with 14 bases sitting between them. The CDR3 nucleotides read TGTGCCAGCAGCCACCGGGACGGGGCCAATCAGCCCCAGCATTTT. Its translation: CASSHRDGANQPQHF. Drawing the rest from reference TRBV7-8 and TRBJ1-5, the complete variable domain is GAGVSQSPRYKVAKRGQDVALRCDPISGHVSLFWYQQALGQGPEFLTYFQNEAQLDKSGLPSDRFFAERPEGSVSTLKIQRTQQEDSAVYLCASSHRDGANQPQHFGDGTRLSIL.

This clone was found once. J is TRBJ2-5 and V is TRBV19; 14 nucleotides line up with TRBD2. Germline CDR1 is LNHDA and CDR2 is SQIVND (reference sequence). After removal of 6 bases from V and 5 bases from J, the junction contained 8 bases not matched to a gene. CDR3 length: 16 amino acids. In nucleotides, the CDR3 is TGTGCCAGTAGGACTGGGACTAGCGGGGGCCGGGAGACCCAGTACTTC. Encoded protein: CASRTGTSGGRETQYF.

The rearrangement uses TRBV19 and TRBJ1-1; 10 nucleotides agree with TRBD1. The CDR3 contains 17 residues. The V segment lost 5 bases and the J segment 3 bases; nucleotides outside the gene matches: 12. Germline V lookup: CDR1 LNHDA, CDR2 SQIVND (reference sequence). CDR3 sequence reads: CASSAGTGETLYTEAFF. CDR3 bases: TGTGCCAGTAGTGCCGGGACAGGGGAAACTCTATACACTGAAGCTTTCTTT.

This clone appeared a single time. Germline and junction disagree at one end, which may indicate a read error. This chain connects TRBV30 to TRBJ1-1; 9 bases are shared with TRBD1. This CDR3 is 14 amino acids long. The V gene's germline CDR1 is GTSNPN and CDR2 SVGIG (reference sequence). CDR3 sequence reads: CAWSVRQGVTEALF. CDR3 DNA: TGTGCCTGGAGTGTTCGACAGGGGGTCACTGAAGCTCTCTTT.

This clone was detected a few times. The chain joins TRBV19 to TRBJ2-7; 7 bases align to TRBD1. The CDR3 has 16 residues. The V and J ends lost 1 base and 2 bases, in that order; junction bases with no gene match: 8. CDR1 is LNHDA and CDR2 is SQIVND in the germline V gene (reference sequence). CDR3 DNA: TGTGCCAGTAGTATAGTCATCTGGGGACAGCCCTACGAGCAGTACTTC. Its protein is CASSIVIWGQPYEQYF. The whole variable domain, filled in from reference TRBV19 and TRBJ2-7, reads DGGITQSPKYLFRKEGQNVTLSCEQNLNHDAMYWYRQDPGQGLRLIYYSQIVNDFQKGDIAEGYSVSREKKESFPLTVTSAQKNPTAFYLCASSIVIWGQPYEQYFGPGTRLTVT.

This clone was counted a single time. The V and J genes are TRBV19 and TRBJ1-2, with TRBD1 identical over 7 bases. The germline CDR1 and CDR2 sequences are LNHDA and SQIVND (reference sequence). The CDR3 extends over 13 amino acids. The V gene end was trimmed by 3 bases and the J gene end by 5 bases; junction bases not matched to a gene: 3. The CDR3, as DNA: TGTGCCAGTAGTATCCCGGGACAGTATGGCTACACCTTC. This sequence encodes CASSIPGQYGYTF.

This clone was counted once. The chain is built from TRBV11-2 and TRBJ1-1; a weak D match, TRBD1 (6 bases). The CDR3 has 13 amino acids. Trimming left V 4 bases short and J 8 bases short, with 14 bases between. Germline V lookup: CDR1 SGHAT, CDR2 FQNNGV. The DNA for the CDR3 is TGTGCCAGCAGCTCCACGGGGGGGGCGGAAGCTTTCTTT. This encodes CASSSTGGAEAFF.

The CDR3 region is CASSQSGSVARNEQFF. The CDR3 nucleotides are TGTGCCAGCAGCCAAAGCGGGAGCGTGGCTCGCAATGAGCAGTTCTTC. This chain connects TRBV14 to TRBJ2-1, with 8 bases aligning to TRBD2. Germline-derived CDR1 and CDR2 are SGHDN and FVKESK. The V segment lost 2 bases and the J segment 6 bases; nucleotides outside the gene matches: 9. The CDR3 extends over 16 amino acids. Looking up the rest from reference TRBV14 and TRBJ2-1 gives the full variable domain: EAGVTQFPSHSVIEKGQTVTLRCDPISGHDNLYWYRRVMGKEIKFLLHFVKESKQDESGMPNNRFLAERTGGTYSTLKVQPAELEDSGVYFCASSQSGSVARNEQFFGPGTRLTVL.

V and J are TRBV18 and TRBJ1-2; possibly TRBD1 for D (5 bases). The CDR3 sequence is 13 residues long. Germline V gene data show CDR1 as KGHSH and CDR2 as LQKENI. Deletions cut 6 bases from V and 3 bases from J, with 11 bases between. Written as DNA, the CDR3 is TGTGCCAGCTCCGGGGGAGGGGACTATGGCTACACCTTC. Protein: CASSGGGDYGYTF.

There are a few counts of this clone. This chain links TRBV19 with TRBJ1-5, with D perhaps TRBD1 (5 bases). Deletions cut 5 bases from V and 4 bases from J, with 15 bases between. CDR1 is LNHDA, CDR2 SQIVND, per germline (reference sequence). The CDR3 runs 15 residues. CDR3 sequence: CASSDRGGRNQPQHF. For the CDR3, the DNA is TGTGCCAGTAGTGATAGGGGAGGGAGGAATCAGCCCCAGCATTTT. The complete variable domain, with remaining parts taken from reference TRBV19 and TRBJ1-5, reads DGGITQSPKYLFRKEGQNVTLSCEQNLNHDAMYWYRQDPGQGLRLIYYSQIVNDFQKGDIAEGYSVSREKKESFPLTVTSAQKNPTAFYLCASSDRGGRNQPQHFGDGTRLSIL.

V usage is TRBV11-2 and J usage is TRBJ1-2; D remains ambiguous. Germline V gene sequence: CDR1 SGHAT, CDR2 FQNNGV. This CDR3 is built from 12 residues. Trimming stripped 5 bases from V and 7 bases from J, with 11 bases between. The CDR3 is CASSKTGSGYTF. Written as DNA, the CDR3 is TGTGCCAGCAGCAAGACCGGGAGTGGCTACACCTTC.

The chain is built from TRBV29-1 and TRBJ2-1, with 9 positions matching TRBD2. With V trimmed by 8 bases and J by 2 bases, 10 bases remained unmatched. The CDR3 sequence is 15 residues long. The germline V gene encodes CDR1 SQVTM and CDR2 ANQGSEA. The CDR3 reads CSPSVQRGAYNEQFF. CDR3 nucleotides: TGCAGCCCCTCCGTCCAGCGGGGGGCCTACAATGAGCAGTTCTTC.

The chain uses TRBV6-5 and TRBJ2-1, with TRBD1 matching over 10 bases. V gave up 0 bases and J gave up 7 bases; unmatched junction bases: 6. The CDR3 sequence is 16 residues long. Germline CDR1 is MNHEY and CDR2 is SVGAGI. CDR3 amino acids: CASSYSTGQGMNEQFF. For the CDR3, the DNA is TGTGCCAGCAGTTACTCAACGGGACAGGGGATGAATGAGCAGTTCTTC.

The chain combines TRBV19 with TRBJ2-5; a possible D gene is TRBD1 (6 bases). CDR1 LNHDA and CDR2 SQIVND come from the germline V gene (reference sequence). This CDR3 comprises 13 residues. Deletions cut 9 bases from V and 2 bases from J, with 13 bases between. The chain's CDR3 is CASRDTGQETQYF. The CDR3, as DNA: TGTGCCAGCAGAGACACAGGGCAAGAGACCCAGTACTTC.

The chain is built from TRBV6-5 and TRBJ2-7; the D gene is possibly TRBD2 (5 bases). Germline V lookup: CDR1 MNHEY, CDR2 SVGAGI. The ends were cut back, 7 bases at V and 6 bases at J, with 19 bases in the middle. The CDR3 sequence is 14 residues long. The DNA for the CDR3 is TGTGCCAGCAACCGAGGGCTAGAGGGTACCGAGCAGTACTTC. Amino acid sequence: CASNRGLEGTEQYF.